The entry below gives a single T cell receptor (beta chain) sequence along with its context. What it binds is unknown. CDR3 length equals 15 residues. The germline CDR1 and CDR2 sequences are MNHEY and SVGAGI. Trimming shortened V by 6 bases and J by 0 bases, and 11 bases separated the two germline ends. Following a roughly 10-day culture, CD4+ T cells were purified. This record comes from a study of vaccination effects on CD4 cells after COVID-19. Measured with immunoSEQ multiplex PCR; TCRdb has only the in-frame clones, and not every one. Altogether around 50,000 clones are present, 75% to 80% being singletons, with the ten largest covering about 11%.

Sequenced here: CD4+ T cells from PBMCs cultured without peptide, sampled before COVID-19 vaccination. The V call is TRBV6-5, the J call TRBJ2-2, with TRBD1 as a possible D gene (5 bases). The sequence derives from a human donor who had a prior SARS-CoV-2 infection. The CDR3 DNA reads as TGTGCCAGCAGGAAACAGGTGCCGAACACCGGGGAGCTGTTTTTT. Protein: CASRKQVPNTGELFF.